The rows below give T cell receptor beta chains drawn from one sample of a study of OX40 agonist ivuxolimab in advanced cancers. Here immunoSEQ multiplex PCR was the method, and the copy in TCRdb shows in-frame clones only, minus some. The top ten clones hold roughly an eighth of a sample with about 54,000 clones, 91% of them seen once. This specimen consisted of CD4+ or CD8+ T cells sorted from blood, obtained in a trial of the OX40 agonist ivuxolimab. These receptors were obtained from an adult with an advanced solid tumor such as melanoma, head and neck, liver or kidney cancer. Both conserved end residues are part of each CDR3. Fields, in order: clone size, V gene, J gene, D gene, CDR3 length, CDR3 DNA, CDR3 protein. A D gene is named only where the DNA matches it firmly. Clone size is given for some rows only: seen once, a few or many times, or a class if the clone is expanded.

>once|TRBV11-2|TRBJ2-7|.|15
TGTGCCAGCAGCTCTATTGTAGGGCAAACTCGCGAGCAGTACTTC
CASSSIVGQTREQYF
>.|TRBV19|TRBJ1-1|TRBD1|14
TGTGCCAGTAGTCGGGACAGGGAAAACACTGAAGCTTTCTTT
CASSRDRENTEAFF
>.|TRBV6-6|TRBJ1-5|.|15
TGTGCCAGCAGTTACGGGCAGGGAGGCAATCAGCCCCAGCATTTT
CASSYGQGGNQPQHF
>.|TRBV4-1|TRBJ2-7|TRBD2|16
TGCGCCAGCAGCCGTGCCTCTAGCGGGAGGGTTGGAGAGCAGTACTTC
CASSRASSGRVGEQYF
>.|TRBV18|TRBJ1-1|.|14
TGTGCCAGCTCACCACCAAGGGACACAAATGAAGCTTTCTTT
CASSPPRDTNEAFF
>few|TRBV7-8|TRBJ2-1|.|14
TGTGCCAGCAGCTCGGGGCCGGGGAGCAATGAGCAGTTCTTC
CASSSGPGSNEQFF
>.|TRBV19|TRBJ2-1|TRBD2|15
TGTGCCAGTAGTCCACTAGCGGGGGCCTACAATGAGCAGTTCTTC
CASSPLAGAYNEQFF
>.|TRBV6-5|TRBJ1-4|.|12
TGTGCCAGCAGTCCAACTAATGAAAAACTGTTTTTT
CASSPTNEKLFF
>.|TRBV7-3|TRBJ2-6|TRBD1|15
TGTGCCAGCAGACCAGACAGGGAGGGGGCCAACGTCCTGACTTTC
CASRPDREGANVLTF
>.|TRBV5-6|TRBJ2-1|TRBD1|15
TGTGCCAGCAGCTTGAGAGGGGGCCTCTACAATGAGCAGTTCTTC
CASSLRGGLYNEQFF
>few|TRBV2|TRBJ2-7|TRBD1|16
TGTGCCAGCAGTACGGGACAGGGTAGAGGATCCTACGAGCAGTACTTC
CASSTGQGRGSYEQYF
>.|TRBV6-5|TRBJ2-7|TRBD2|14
TGTGCCAGCAGTACTAGCGGGCCCCCCTACGAGCAGTACTTC
CASSTSGPPYEQYF
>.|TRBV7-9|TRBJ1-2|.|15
TGTGCCAGCAGCTCCTACAGGGAGCACGGATATGGCTACACCTTC
CASSSYREHGYGYTF
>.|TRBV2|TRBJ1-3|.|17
TGTGCCAGCAGTGAAATCCAGGGCAGGGGAATTGGAAACACCATATATTTT
CASSEIQGRGIGNTIYF
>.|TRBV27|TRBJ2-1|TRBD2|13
TGTGCCAGCAGTCCCGGGGGGTACAATGAGCAGTTCTTC
CASSPGGYNEQFF
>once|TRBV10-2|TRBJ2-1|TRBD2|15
TGCGCCAGCAGACGGGGGGACCAGGTGAACAATGAGCAGTTCTTC
CASRRGDQVNNEQFF
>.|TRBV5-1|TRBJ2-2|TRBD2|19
TGCGCCAGCAGTCGGCAGGGTATAGCGGGATCGATGGATGCCGGGGAGCTGTTTTTT
CASSRQGIAGSMDAGELFF
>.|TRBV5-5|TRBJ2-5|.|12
TGTGCCAGCAGCTTGTTCCAAGAGACCCAGTACTTC
CASSLFQETQYF
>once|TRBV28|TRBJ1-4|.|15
TGTGCCAGCAGTTTCCCAGGGCGCCCAAATGAAAAACTGTTTTTT
CASSFPGRPNEKLFF
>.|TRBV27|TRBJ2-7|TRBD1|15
TGTGCCAGCAGTTTCTCGGACAGGATCTCCTACGAGCAGTACTTC
CASSFSDRISYEQYF
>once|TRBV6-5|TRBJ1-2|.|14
TGTGCCAGCAGTTACACTGGCGGCGTCTATGGCTACACCTTC
CASSYTGGVYGYTF
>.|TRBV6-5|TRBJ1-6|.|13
TGTGCCAGCAGTTGGACCGAAAATTCACCCCTCCACTTT
CASSWTENSPLHF
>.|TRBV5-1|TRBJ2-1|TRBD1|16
TGCGCCAGCAGCTACCAGACCGGGACAGGTGACAATGAGCAGTTCTTC
CASSYQTGTGDNEQFF
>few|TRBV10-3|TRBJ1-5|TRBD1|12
TGTGCCATCAGTCAGGGGGATCAGCCCCAGCATTTT
CAISQGDQPQHF